This entry lists 22 T cell receptor beta chains sequenced from one sample in a study of sequential checkpoint blockade in melanoma. Method: immunoSEQ multiplex PCR; TCRdb's copy keeps in-frame clones and lacks some. This sample has some 2,400 clones, with approximately 22% found just once. Treatment denoted: randomized to nivolumab then ipilimumab (arm A) or the reverse (arm B). Here the sequenced sample was tumor tissue (inferred from file names), taken from a patient given nivolumab and ipilimumab in sequence. Receptors were obtained from a human donor with melanoma.

This clone has only a few counts. V and J are TRBV9 and TRBJ1-2; the D is unclear. The germline V gene has CDR1 SGDLS and CDR2 YYNGEE. V was clipped by 5 bases and J by 7 bases, with 21 bases between them. The CDR3 is 15 residues long. CDR3 in DNA: TGTGCCAGCAGTGAGCGGTCATGGAATTCCGGTGGCTACACCTTC. The encoded protein is CASSERSWNSGGYTF.

Judged by abundance, this clone is medium-sized (0.01 to 0.1%). The chain recombines TRBV28 with TRBJ1-4; D remains unclear. CDR3 length: 14 amino acids. V lost 7 bases and J 4 bases, leaving 13 bases between the germline ends. Germline lookup yields CDR1 MDHEN and CDR2 SYDVKM. CDR3 amino acids: CASTPGSRNEKLFF. The CDR3 nucleotides are TGTGCCAGCACTCCGGGGTCCCGTAATGAAAAACTGTTTTTT. Using reference TRBV28 and TRBJ1-4 for the parts outside the CDR3, the full variable domain is DVKVTQSSRYLVKRTGEKVFLECVQDMDHENMFWYRQDPGLGLRLIYFSYDVKMKEKGDIPEGYSVSREKKERFSLILESASTNQTSMYLCASTPGSRNEKLFFGSGTQLSVL.

This sequence joins TRBV19 and TRBJ2-6, with D maybe TRBD1 (6 bases). The CDR3 sequence is 19 residues long. Trimming shortened V by 3 bases and J by 0 bases, and 18 bases separated the two germline ends. Germline V gene lookup returns CDR1 LNHDA and CDR2 SQIVND (reference sequence). In DNA, the CDR3 is TGTGCCAGTAGTATTTTAGAGGGGGAGCTCATCTCTGGGGCCAACGTCCTGACTTTC. As protein: CASSILEGELISGANVLTF.

This clone was counted only a few times. The genes are TRBV14 and TRBJ1-4, with no clear D. This CDR3 is 16 amino acids long. The V and J ends lost 1 base and 4 bases respectively, with 13 bases between them. Germline CDR1 reads SGHDN; CDR2 reads FVKESK. The CDR3 nucleotides are TGTGCCAGCAGCCAAGGGAAGGGCAAGGGTAATGAAAAACTGTTTTTT. Translated: CASSQGKGKGNEKLFF.

This clone was observed at least ten times. The genes are TRBV11-3 and TRBJ1-5; 7 bases map to TRBD1. The ends lost 5 bases at V and 3 bases at J; junction bases unmatched: 7. The CDR3 is 15 residues long. Germline values: CDR1 SGHNT, CDR2 YENEEA. In DNA, the CDR3 is TGTGCCAGCAGCAACGACAGGGCACCCAATCAGCCCCAGCATTTT. The encoded protein is CASSNDRAPNQPQHF.

The CDR3 DNA sequence: TGCAGCGTTGACGGCAGGAGCTCTGGAAACACCATATATTTT. Translating gives CSVDGRSSGNTIYF. The chain uses TRBV29-1 and TRBJ1-3, with D hard to call. From germline, CDR1 is SQVTM and CDR2 ANQGSEA. Trimming removed 3 bases from V and 0 bases from J, with 9 bases in between. CDR3 size: 14 residues.

There are a few counts of this clone. The chain links TRBV11-3 to TRBJ2-1; D might be TRBD2 (7 bases). The V end was cut by 7 bases, the J end by 6 bases, with 16 bases between. Germline-derived CDR1 and CDR2 are SGHNT and YENEEA. The CDR3 length is 14 residues. The CDR3 loop is CASTRGGGINEQFF. DNA for the CDR3: TGTGCCAGCACCCGCGGGGGCGGGATCAATGAGCAGTTCTTC.

Sample share makes this clone medium-sized (0.01 to 0.1%). This chain uses TRBV9 with TRBJ2-1, with D unclear. V was shortened by 0 bases and J by 6 bases, with 10 bases between the two germline ends. There are 14 residues in the CDR3. CDR1 and CDR2 (germline): SGDLS, YYNGEE. CDR3 sequence reads: CASSVGSQFNEQFF. The CDR3 region has the DNA TGTGCCAGCAGCGTAGGATCTCAGTTCAATGAGCAGTTCTTC.

In its sample, this clone is medium-sized. The J gene is TRBJ2-1, the V gene TRBV6-8; D ambiguous. The CDR3 is 14 residues long. From germline, CDR1 is MNHGY and CDR2 SAAAGT. With 5 bases removed from V and 0 bases from J, the gap between germline ends came to 8 bases. The CDR3 region is CASSLTSSYNEQFF. DNA of the CDR3: TGTGCCAGCAGTCTTACGAGCTCCTACAATGAGCAGTTCTTC.

The chain is built from TRBV19 and TRBJ2-3; 9 bases line up with TRBD1. In germline, CDR1 is LNHDA, CDR2 SQIVND (reference sequence). V lost 8 bases and J lost 7; bases outside the gene matches: 10. The CDR3 is 14 residues long. CDR3 DNA sequence: TGTGCCAGTCACAGGGGGCGAGGTGTAAATACGCAGTATTTT. Residues: CASHRGRGVNTQYF.

This clone was counted many times. The chain has TRBV11-3 and TRBJ2-3; D is possibly TRBD2 (6 bases). This CDR3 is built from 14 residues. Germline V gene data show CDR1 as SGHNT and CDR2 as YENEEA. Trimming shortened V by 5 bases and J by 0 bases, and 9 bases separated the two germline ends. The CDR3 DNA reads TGTGCCAGCAGCCCCGGGACTAGCACAGATACGCAGTATTTT. Translation gives CASSPGTSTDTQYF.

There are a few counts of this clone. At one of its ends the junction is not consistent with the germline gene, which may arise from a read error. CDR3 protein: CAISVDRSNYGYTF. The CDR3 DNA follows: TGTGCCATCAGTGTAGACAGATCTAACTATGGCTACACCTTC. This chain joins TRBV6-8 and TRBJ1-2, with TRBD1 as a possible D gene (5 bases). The CDR3 is 14 residues long. Germline lookup yields CDR1 MNHGY and CDR2 SAAAGT.

This clone was detected only a few times. V is TRBV6-8 and J is TRBJ2-2; possibly TRBD1 for D (6 bases). The CDR3 sequence is 15 residues long. Per the germline V gene, CDR1 is MNHGY and CDR2 is SAAAGT. Trimming pared 0 bases from V and 6 bases from J, leaving 11 bases between. CDR3 bases: TGTGCCAGCAGTTACTCGACAGGTCGGGCCGGGGAGCTGTTTTTT. Protein sequence: CASSYSTGRAGELFF.

This clone was counted a few times. The chain links TRBV10-3 to TRBJ2-5; no firm D call. Looked up from germline, CDR1 is ENHRY and CDR2 is SYGVKD. The CDR3 is made up of 12 amino acids. With 0 bases removed from V and 7 bases from J, the gap between germline ends came to 6 bases. CDR3 coding DNA: TGTGCCATCAGTGAGTCGGTGGTGACCCAGTACTTC. Encoded protein: CAISESVVTQYF.

This clone was counted a few times. The chain combines TRBV28 with TRBJ2-7; weak D call: TRBD1 (6 bases). The CDR3 extends over 14 amino acids. From germline, CDR1 is MDHEN and CDR2 SYDVKM. Trimming shortened V by 6 bases and J by 6 bases, and 18 bases separated the two germline ends. The CDR3 loop reads CASRNKTGTPEQYF. The CDR3 nucleotides are TGTGCCAGCAGAAATAAAACAGGGACCCCCGAGCAGTACTTC.

This rearrangement joins TRBV28 to TRBJ1-2, with D possibly being TRBD1 (6 bases). Germline V gene sequence: CDR1 MDHEN, CDR2 SYDVKM. The CDR3 has 17 amino acids. The V and J ends lost 6 bases and 4 bases respectively, with 24 bases between them. CDR3: CASSPQGGGWRAYGYTF. CDR3 sequence (DNA): TGTGCCAGCAGCCCACAGGGCGGGGGGTGGCGGGCCTATGGCTACACCTTC.

This clone was seen only a few times. A junction boundary mismatches the germline segment, possibly from a read error. The chain combines TRBV6-7 with TRBJ2-5, with TRBD2 as a possible D gene (5 bases). TRBV6-7 is an open reading frame whose function is uncertain. The CDR3 is 11 residues long. DNA of the CDR3: TGTGCCATCAGTGAACGGGGGACCCAGTACTTC. Its protein product is CAISERGTQYF.

This clone is termed medium-sized (0.01 to 0.1%). This chain connects TRBV9 to TRBJ2-3; D is perhaps TRBD2 (5 bases). Germline loops: CDR1 SGDLS, CDR2 YYNGEE. The CDR3 runs to 13 residues. V lost 0 bases and J lost 11, with 13 bases in between. CDR3 in amino acids: CASSVGADGMQYF. CDR3 DNA: TGTGCCAGCAGCGTAGGAGCGGACGGAATGCAGTATTTT. Looking up the rest from reference TRBV9 and TRBJ2-3 gives the full variable domain: DSGVTQTPKHLITATGQRVTLRCSPRSGDLSVYWYQQSLDQGLQFLIQYYNGEERAKGNILERFSAQQFPDLHSELNLSSLELGDSALYFCASSVGADGMQYFGPGTRLTVL.

The V call is TRBV25-1, the J call TRBJ1-4; maybe TRBD1 (6 bases). V lost 2 bases, J lost 5 bases, and 15 bases lay in between. The V gene's germline CDR1 is MGHDK and CDR2 SYGVNS. This CDR3 has 16 amino acids. The CDR3 loop is CASSEGGGRENEKLFF. The CDR3 DNA follows: TGTGCCAGCAGTGAAGGAGGGGGGAGAGAGAATGAAAAACTGTTTTTT.

This sequence joins TRBV19 and TRBJ1-2; TRBD1 is a possible D gene (6 bases). The CDR3 contains 14 residues. In germline, CDR1 is LNHDA, CDR2 SQIVND (reference sequence). V was pared by 10 bases and J by 4 bases, with 19 bases between. The CDR3, as DNA: TGTGCCACCGGACAGATTGGACAGACCTATGGCTACACCTTC. Translation gives CATGQIGQTYGYTF. The full variable domain, with the rest looked up from reference TRBV19 and TRBJ1-2, is DGGITQSPKYLFRKEGQNVTLSCEQNLNHDAMYWYRQDPGQGLRLIYYSQIVNDFQKGDIAEGYSVSREKKESFPLTVTSAQKNPTAFYLCATGQIGQTYGYTFGSGTRLTVV.

In its sample, this clone is large (0.1 to 1%). V usage is TRBV28 and J usage is TRBJ1-4; TRBD1 matches 8 bases. The V segment lost 6 bases and the J segment 6 bases; nucleotides outside the gene matches: 9. Germline CDR1 reads MDHEN; CDR2 reads SYDVKM. The CDR3 length is 15 residues. CDR3: CASRPYRGGDEKLFF. In DNA form, the CDR3 reads TGTGCCAGCAGGCCCTACAGGGGGGGGGATGAAAAACTGTTTTTT.

This clone is categorized as large (0.1 to 1%). This rearrangement joins TRBV15 to TRBJ2-3; TRBD1 or TRBD2 may be the D gene (5 bases each). CDR3 size: 17 residues. The V end was cut by 3 bases, the J end by 2 bases, with 18 bases between. The germline V gene has CDR1 LNHNV and CDR2 YYDKDF (reference sequence). The chain's CDR3 is CATSSDIRDPITDTQYF. In DNA, the CDR3 is TGTGCCACCAGCAGTGATATACGGGACCCAATCACAGATACGCAGTATTTT. The full variable domain, with the rest looked up from reference TRBV15 and TRBJ2-3, is DAMVIQNPRYQVTQFGKPVTLSCSQTLNHNVMYWYQQKSSQAPKLLFHYYDKDFNNEADTPDNFQSRRPNTSFCFLDIRSPGLGDTAMYLCATSSDIRDPITDTQYFGPGTRLTVL.